This TCR beta chain was obtained from a study of blood T cell repertoires in COVID-19. Some clones are missing from TCRdb's copy, which holds only in-frame ones; the method was immunoSEQ multiplex PCR. The sample includes around 250,000 clones, about 87% of them seen just once. This receptor was obtained from a woman in her 70s with active or convalescent COVID-19. Source material: peripheral blood.

Here the CDR3 reads CASSPTDYGYTF. For the CDR3, the DNA is TGCGCCAGCAGCCCGACAGACTATGGCTACACCTTC. This rearrangement joins TRBV5-1 to TRBJ1-2, with D maybe TRBD1 (5 bases). CDR3 length: 12 residues. Germline CDR1 and CDR2: SGHRS and YFSETQ. The V end was cut by 4 bases, the J end by 3 bases, with 7 bases between.